This T cell receptor beta chain derives from a study of beta chain features in type 1 diabetes. Overall study context: Regarding age, gender and cell yields, patients proved similar to healthy donors.

General study findings and limits: Among all four CD4+ subsets, Type 1 diabetes patients had TCRB CDR3s that were moderately but significantly shorter. When VDJ junctions were examined, type 1 diabetes patients showed fewer insertions and more deletions.

Comment on this clone: The antigen is undetermined.

One heparinised blood draw, averaging about 100 mL, came from each donor. Of the isolated RNA, all was reverse transcribed, and so the sequenced material was expressed TCRB transcripts. Some clones are missing from TCRdb's copy, which holds only in-frame ones; the method was immunoSEQ multiplex PCR. The table lists over 150,000 clones, 7.5% to 8.5% of them singletons. There are 16 residues in the CDR3. Germline V gene sequence: CDR1 SEHNR, CDR2 FQNEAQ (reference sequence). Trimming took 3 bases from V and 2 from J; bases not matched to a gene: 8. V usage is TRBV7-9 and J usage is TRBJ1-2, with 8 bases identical to TRBD1. Sequencing used central memory CD4+ T cells from blood. The TCR sequence derives from a man younger than 30 with type 1 diabetes. The CDR3 DNA sequence: TGTGCCAGCAGCTTCGGGGGGCAGGGGGCGAACTATGGCTACACCTTC. Protein sequence: CASSFGGQGANYGYTF. Supplemented by reference TRBV7-9 and TRBJ1-2, the full variable domain reads DTGVSQNPRHKITKRGQNVTFRCDPISEHNRLYWYRQTLGQGPEFLTYFQNEAQLEKSRLLSDRFSAERPKGSFSTLEIQRTEQGDSAMYLCASSFGGQGANYGYTFGSGTRLTVV.